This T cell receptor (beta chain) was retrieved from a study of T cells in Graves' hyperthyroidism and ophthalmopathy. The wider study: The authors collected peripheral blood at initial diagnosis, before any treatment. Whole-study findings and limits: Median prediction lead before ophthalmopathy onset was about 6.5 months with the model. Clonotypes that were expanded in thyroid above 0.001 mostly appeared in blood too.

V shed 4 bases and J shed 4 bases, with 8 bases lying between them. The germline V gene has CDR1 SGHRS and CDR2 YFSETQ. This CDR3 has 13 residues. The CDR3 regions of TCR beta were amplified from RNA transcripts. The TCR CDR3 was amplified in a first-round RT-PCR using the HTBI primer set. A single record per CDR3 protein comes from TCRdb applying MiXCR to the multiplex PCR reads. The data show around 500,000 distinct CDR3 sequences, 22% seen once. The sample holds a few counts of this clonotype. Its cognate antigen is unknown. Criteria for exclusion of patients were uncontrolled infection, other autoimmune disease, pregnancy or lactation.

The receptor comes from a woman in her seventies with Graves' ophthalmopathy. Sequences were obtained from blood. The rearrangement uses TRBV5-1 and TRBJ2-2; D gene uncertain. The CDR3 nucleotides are TGCGCCAGCAGCCGGGCGCCCACCGGGGAGCTGTTTTTT. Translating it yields CASSRAPTGELFF. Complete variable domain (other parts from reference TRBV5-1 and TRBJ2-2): KAGVTQTPRYLIKTRGQQVTLSCSPISGHRSVSWYQQTPGQGLQFLFEYFSETQRNKGNFPGRFSGRQFSNSRSEMNVSTLELGDSALYLCASSRAPTGELFFGEGSRLTVL.